These T cell receptor beta chains were read from a single sample in a study of blood T cell repertoires in COVID-19. The repertoire was sequenced with immunoSEQ multiplex PCR; TCRdb's copy has only in-frame clones and lacks some. The sample lists roughly 250,000 clones, 81% seen once, with roughly 2.9% in the top ten. Material for sequencing was peripheral blood. The receptors stem from a woman aged 60-75 years with active or convalescent COVID-19. Each CDR3 is given with its conserved first and last residue. Fields, in order: V gene, J gene, clone size, D gene, CDR3 protein, CDR3 DNA. A D gene is named only where the DNA matches it firmly. For some rows the clone size is stated as once, few or many, or as a class when expanded; others skip it.

TRBV6-2/TRBV6-3	TRBJ2-5	NA	NA	CASSYRAWGGLETQYF	TGTGCCAGCAGTTACCGCGCATGGGGGGGGCTGGAGACCCAGTACTTC
TRBV27	TRBJ2-1	NA	NA	CASSLTSEPYYNEQFF	TGTGCCAGCAGTCTCACTAGTGAGCCGTACTACAATGAGCAGTTCTTC
TRBV7-6	TRBJ2-7	NA	TRBD1	CASSLGTGSYEQYF	TGTGCCAGCAGCTTAGGGACAGGTTCCTACGAGCAGTACTTC
TRBV6-2/TRBV6-3	TRBJ2-3	NA	NA	CASSYSRQGPFTDTQYF	TGTGCCAGCAGTTACTCGAGGCAGGGGCCTTTCACAGATACGCAGTATTTT
TRBV19	TRBJ2-1	NA	TRBD2	CASSNPPGGNEQFF	TGTGCCAGTAGTAACCCCCCGGGGGGCAATGAGCAGTTCTTC
TRBV11-2	TRBJ2-1	NA	TRBD2	CASSSAGDAYNEQFF	TGTGCCAGCAGCTCGGCGGGAGATGCCTACAATGAGCAGTTCTTC
TRBV7-8	TRBJ1-2	NA	TRBD1	CASSLLGQEPTGGYTF	TGTGCCAGCTCATTGCTCGGACAGGAGCCAACAGGTGGCTACACCTTC
TRBV6-5	TRBJ2-7	NA	TRBD2	CASSSPGGAAEQYF	TGTGCCAGCAGTTCCCCGGGGGGGGCGGCCGAGCAGTACTTC
TRBV6-5	TRBJ2-7	NA	TRBD2	CASSYGRGGEQYF	TGTGCCAGCAGTTACGGGCGGGGGGGCGAGCAGTACTTC
TRBV9	TRBJ2-2	NA	NA	CASSVERPVGELFF	TGTGCCAGCAGCGTAGAGAGGCCGGTCGGGGAGCTGTTTTTT
TRBV19	TRBJ1-3	NA	NA	CASSLTGLENTIYF	TGTGCCAGTAGCCTTACAGGGTTGGAAAACACCATATATTTT
TRBV3-1/TRBV3-2	TRBJ1-2	few	NA	CASSQAAADRYYGYTF	TGTGCCAGCAGCCAAGCGGCCGCGGACAGATACTATGGCTACACCTTC
TRBV4-1	TRBJ2-7	NA	TRBD1	CASSQPGGPSEQYF	TGCGCCAGCAGCCAACCAGGGGGCCCCTCCGAGCAGTACTTC
TRBV3-1/TRBV3-2	TRBJ2-5	NA	NA	CASSHQPGDSRGTQYF	TGTGCCAGCAGCCATCAGCCGGGGGACTCCAGAGGGACCCAGTACTTC
TRBV12-3/TRBV12-4	TRBJ1-1	few	NA	CASSSDKAFF	TGTGCCAGCAGTTCGGACAAAGCTTTCTTT
TRBV3-1/TRBV3-2	TRBJ2-1	NA	TRBD2	CASSQGGQYYNEQFF	TGTGCCAGCAGCCAGGGAGGGCAGTATTACAATGAGCAGTTCTTC
TRBV30	TRBJ1-6	NA	TRBD1	CAWSVDRGARYNSPLHF	TGTGCCTGGAGTGTAGACAGGGGCGCAAGGTATAATTCACCCCTCCACTTT
TRBV7-9	TRBJ1-2	NA	NA	CASSLARAPDYGYTF	TGTGCCAGCAGCTTAGCGCGGGCCCCGGACTATGGCTACACCTTC
TRBV7-9	TRBJ2-1	NA	TRBD2	CASSPGGASSNEQFF	TGTGCCAGCAGCCCGGGGGGGGCCTCGTCTAATGAGCAGTTCTTC
TRBV9	TRBJ1-2	once	NA	CASSVTQGRGSYGYTF	TGTGCCAGCAGCGTGACTCAGGGGAGGGGGAGCTATGGCTACACCTTC
TRBV6-6	TRBJ2-5	NA	NA	CASSYSSGGGETQYF	TGTGCCAGCAGTTACTCGTCGGGGGGCGGGGAGACCCAGTACTTC
TRBV11-2	TRBJ1-1	NA	NA	CASSSFLSSGSRAFF	TGTGCCAGCAGCTCCTTCCTGAGTTCCGGGAGTAGAGCTTTCTTT
TRBV28	TRBJ2-3	few	NA	CASLRRRKTTSTDTQYF	TGTGCCAGCCTCCGTAGGCGGAAGACCACTAGCACAGATACGCAGTATTTT
TRBV24-1	TRBJ2-1	NA	NA	CATSASGEQFF	TGTGCCACCAGTGCCTCAGGTGAGCAGTTCTTC
TRBV20-1	TRBJ2-3	once	TRBD2	CSASSSSGGAGDTQYF	TGCAGTGCTAGTTCCTCTAGCGGGGGGGCGGGAGATACGCAGTATTTT
TRBV2	TRBJ1-2	NA	NA	CASSEAAQGTYGYTF	TGTGCCAGCAGTGAAGCTGCACAGGGAACTTATGGCTACACCTTC
TRBV7-9	TRBJ2-7	NA	TRBD1	CASSPDREDEQYF	TGTGCCAGCAGCCCCGACAGGGAAGACGAGCAGTACTTC
TRBV5-1	TRBJ2-2	NA	TRBD2	CASSLVRGGSGELFF	TGCGCCAGCAGCTTGGTGCGGGGGGGCTCCGGGGAGCTGTTTTTT
TRBV5-8	TRBJ2-5	NA	NA	CASSLAGSETQYF	TGTGCCAGCAGCTTGGCAGGGTCGGAGACCCAGTACTTC
TRBV30	TRBJ1-2	NA	TRBD1	CAWNRGRGYGYTF	TGTGCCTGGAACAGGGGGCGGGGGTATGGCTACACCTTC
TRBV2	TRBJ2-1	once	TRBD2	CARKVGLAGGFSSYNEQFF	TGTGCCAGGAAAGTCGGACTAGCGGGGGGATTTAGCTCCTACAATGAGCAGTTCTTC
TRBV18	TRBJ1-3	NA	NA	CASSPQGNTGNTIYF	TGTGCCAGCTCACCACAGGGGAACACTGGAAACACCATATATTTT
TRBV5-4	TRBJ2-2	NA	NA	CASSSTGNSGAGELFF	TGTGCCAGCAGTTCAACGGGAAATTCGGGAGCCGGGGAGCTGTTTTTT
TRBV4-1	TRBJ1-2	NA	TRBD1	CASSQDPRDRVYGYTF	TGCGCCAGCAGCCAAGACCCCCGGGACAGGGTATATGGCTACACCTTC
TRBV30	TRBJ1-5	NA	TRBD1	CAWSGQGDQPQHF	TGTGCCTGGAGTGGACAGGGGGATCAGCCCCAGCATTTT
TRBV7-7	TRBJ1-1	NA	NA	CASSFPNRNTEAFF	TGTGCCAGCAGCTTCCCTAACCGGAACACTGAAGCTTTCTTT
TRBV12-3/TRBV12-4	TRBJ2-1	NA	NA	CASSLRREEQFF	TGTGCCAGCAGTCTACGGAGAGAGGAGCAGTTCTTC
TRBV4-1	TRBJ2-5	NA	NA	CASSQVSEQETQYF	TGCGCCAGCAGCCAAGTATCCGAGCAAGAGACCCAGTACTTC